The 27 T cell receptor beta chains below come from one sample, sequenced in a study of neurological immune-mediated disorders. TCRdb called the 5' RACE reads again in MiXCR, with one record for every CDR3 protein. The sample includes about 50,000 distinct CDR3 sequences, around 4.4% of them seen just once. Sequenced material: PBMCs. These receptors were obtained from a man over 45 with multiple sclerosis.

This clonotype came up a few times. A much larger clone lies a single base off, so this may be a read error. This rearrangement joins TRBV29-1 to TRBJ2-3, with D possibly matching TRBD1 (5 bases). Trimming took off 7 bases at V and 0 bases at J, with 17 bases between the two ends. The CDR3 is 15 amino acids. Germline V gene sequence: CDR1 SQVTM, CDR2 ANQGSEA. CDR3 residues: CSAGAWGSSTDTQYF. For the CDR3, the DNA is TGCAGCGCTGGGGCCTGGGGAAGTAGCACAGATACGCAGTATTTT.

In its sample, this clonotype was seen many times. V is TRBV7-9 and J is TRBJ1-4, with 8 bases identical to TRBD1. The V and J ends lost 5 bases and 4 bases, in that order; junction bases with no gene match: 3. The germline gives CDR1 SEHNR, CDR2 FQNEAQ (reference sequence). The CDR3 consists of 14 residues. The CDR3: CASSGGQVNEKLFF. The CDR3 DNA reads as TGTGCCAGCAGCGGGGGACAGGTTAATGAAAAACTGTTTTTT.

This clonotype has only a few counts. The chain couples TRBV5-1 to TRBJ1-1; 7 nucleotides match TRBD1. This CDR3 spans 15 amino acids. Germline trimming cut 3 bases from V and 2 bases from J; bases unmatched to any gene: 7. The germline V gene encodes CDR1 SGHRS and CDR2 YFSETQ. DNA of the CDR3: TGCGCCAGCAGCTATCAGGGACAGCGAAACACTGAAGCTTTCTTT. The encoded protein is CASSYQGQRNTEAFF.

The chain uses TRBV20-1 and TRBJ2-2; 8 positions match TRBD2. J was trimmed by 6 bases and V by 6 bases; bases with no gene match: 12. The CDR3 has 15 residues. Per the germline V gene, CDR1 is DFQATT and CDR2 is SNEGSKA (reference sequence). The CDR3 coding sequence is TGCAGTGCGGAACCAGCGGGAGATGGGTCCGGGGAGCTGTTTTTT. Amino acid sequence: CSAEPAGDGSGELFF.

There are many counts of this clonotype. The chain has TRBV20-1 and TRBJ1-1, with D perhaps TRBD1 (6 bases). CDR1 is DFQATT and CDR2 is SNEGSKA in the germline V gene (reference sequence). This CDR3 has 14 residues. The V and J ends lost 5 bases and 5 bases respectively, with 18 bases between them. The CDR3, as DNA: TGCAGTGCTGTCTTGGGGGGCCCGGGGACTGAAGCTTTCTTT. Its translation is CSAVLGGPGTEAFF.

The gene calls are TRBV5-1 and TRBJ2-7; TRBD1 agrees at 7 bases. V was clipped by 5 bases and J by 0 bases; unmatched bases: 11. The CDR3 extends over 16 amino acids. Per the germline V gene, CDR1 is SGHRS and CDR2 is YFSETQ. The CDR3 DNA reads TGCGCCAGCAGTCATCCTACAGGGGAAGACTCCTACGAGCAGTACTTC. This sequence encodes CASSHPTGEDSYEQYF.

Many counts were recorded for this clonotype. The gene calls are TRBV11-2 and TRBJ2-5; tentative D call: TRBD2 (5 bases). The CDR3 has 14 residues. Germline V CDR1 and CDR2: SGHAT, FQNNGV. V was shortened by 5 bases and J by 4 bases, with 14 bases between the two germline ends. The CDR3 DNA is TGTGCCAGCAGCCATCGGAGTCGGGGAGAGACCCAGTACTTC. Translated, it gives CASSHRSRGETQYF.

The V and J genes are TRBV20-1 and TRBJ2-7; D possibly corresponds to TRBD1 (6 bases). Between the trimmed V and J ends, which lost 4 bases and 3 bases, there was a span of 19 bases. This CDR3 has 15 amino acids. Germline CDR1 DFQATT, CDR2 SNEGSKA (reference sequence). This chain's CDR3 is CSATGWAGTNYEQYF. The DNA of the CDR3 is TGCAGTGCTACCGGGTGGGCCGGGACAAACTACGAGCAGTACTTC.

This clonotype was seen only a few times. The chain couples TRBV5-6 to TRBJ1-3, with a tentative D call TRBD1 (5 bases). The V end lost 0 bases, the J end lost 1 base, and 11 bases lay between the germline ends. There are 16 residues in the CDR3. CDR1 is SGHDT and CDR2 is YYEEEE in the germline V gene. This chain's CDR3 is CASSLDRQKSGNTIYF. Written as DNA, the CDR3 is TGTGCCAGCAGCTTGGACAGACAGAAATCTGGAAACACCATATATTTT.

This clonotype was seen more than once but under ten times. A single base separates this from a much larger clone, so it may be a read error. The chain has TRBV4-1 and TRBJ2-7; D call uncertain. The CDR3 totals 12 residues. V was shortened by 6 bases and J by 7 bases, with 13 bases between the two germline ends. From germline, CDR1 is MGHRA and CDR2 YSYEKL. The CDR3 coding sequence is TGCGCCAGCAGAGGGTCCACCGAAGAGCAGTACTTC. It is translated as CASRGSTEEQYF.

This clonotype was recorded a few times. The genes are TRBV5-1 and TRBJ2-1, with TRBD2 matching over 10 bases. The CDR3 totals 16 residues. CDR1 is SGHRS and CDR2 is YFSETQ in the germline V gene. V lost 2 bases to trimming and J lost 7 bases; unmatched junction nucleotides: 9. CDR3 sequence: CASSFKVGTSENEQFF. The DNA of the CDR3 is TGCGCCAGCAGCTTCAAAGTCGGGACTAGCGAGAATGAGCAGTTCTTC.

In its sample, this clonotype was seen many times. V usage is TRBV24-1 and J usage is TRBJ2-5; TRBD1 or TRBD2 may be the D gene (5 bases each). Trimming removed 4 bases at V and 5 bases at J, with 7 bases between. CDR1 and CDR2 (germline): KGHDR, SFDVKD. This CDR3 region has 12 residues. The CDR3 is CATSERGETQYF. Here the CDR3 DNA reads TGTGCCACCAGTGAGAGGGGCGAGACCCAGTACTTC.

V and J are TRBV5-1 and TRBJ1-1; 8 nucleotides align to TRBD1. The CDR3 has 14 amino acids. Trimming removed 7 bases from V and 1 base from J; junction bases left unmatched: 6. Per the germline V gene, CDR1 is SGHRS and CDR2 is YFSETQ. The DNA for the CDR3 is TGCGCCAGCGCCTCCGGACAGGGGAACACTGAAGCTTTCTTT. Protein: CASASGQGNTEAFF. Complete variable domain (other parts from reference TRBV5-1 and TRBJ1-1): KAGVTQTPRYLIKTRGQQVTLSCSPISGHRSVSWYQQTPGQGLQFLFEYFSETQRNKGNFPGRFSGRQFSNSRSEMNVSTLELGDSALYLCASASGQGNTEAFFGQGTRLTVV.

This clonotype was recorded at least ten times. V and J are TRBV9 and TRBJ2-3; 8 positions agree with TRBD2. J was trimmed by 4 bases and V by 0 bases; bases with no gene match: 7. The V gene's germline CDR1 is SGDLS and CDR2 YYNGEE. The CDR3 totals 16 residues. CDR3 region: CASSVEAGGVADTQYF. CDR3 DNA: TGTGCCAGCAGCGTAGAGGCGGGGGGCGTGGCAGATACGCAGTATTTT.

This clonotype was recorded at least ten times. The V and J genes are TRBV9 and TRBJ2-1; TRBD1 aligns across 8 bases. The CDR3 consists of 16 residues. Germline V gives CDR1 SGDLS, CDR2 YYNGEE. With 0 bases clipped from V and 3 bases from J, the junction kept 5 bases outside the gene matches. CDR3 sequence (DNA): TGTGCCAGCAGCGTAGGGACAGGGACCTACTACAATGAGCAGTTCTTC. Translated: CASSVGTGTYYNEQFF.

In this sample, this clonotype turned up a few times. Germline is not matched at one junction end, which may reflect a read error. J is TRBJ1-5 and V is TRBV2; 7 bases align to TRBD1. Germline V gene data show CDR1 as SNHLY and CDR2 as FYNNEI. The CDR3 extends over 13 amino acids. This CDR3 is CASGEGAHQPQNF. The CDR3 coding sequence is TGTGCCAGCGGTGAGGGGGCGCATCAGCCCCAGAATTTT.

The gene calls are TRBV18 and TRBJ2-1, with 10 nucleotides matching TRBD2. Per germline, CDR1 KGHSH and CDR2 LQKENI. The CDR3 sequence is 13 residues long. V was clipped by 5 bases and J by 14 bases; unmatched bases: 9. CDR3 loop: CASSDLLAGDKFF. CDR3 bases: TGTGCCAGCTCAGATCTGCTAGCGGGAGACAAGTTCTTC.

To note about this clonotype: Since a much larger clone is just one base distant, this may be a read error. J is TRBJ2-3 and V is TRBV20-1; D uncertain. The length of the CDR3 is 13 residues. V gave up 1 base and J gave up 3 bases, with 8 bases separating them. CDR1 is DFQATT and CDR2 is SNEGSKA in the germline V gene (reference sequence). Here the CDR3 DNA reads TGCAGTGCTAGAGTCGCTCTGACAGATACGCAGTATTTT. Protein sequence: CSARVALTDTQYF.

This clonotype was picked up many times. This rearrangement joins TRBV12-3 or TRBV12-4 to TRBJ1-3; D is undetermined. This CDR3 spans 11 amino acids. Trimming stripped 6 bases from V and 4 bases from J, with 4 bases between. CDR3 nucleotides: TGTGCCAGCAGCCCGGGAAACACCATATATTTT. Its translation: CASSPGNTIYF.

Concerning this clonotype itself: Since a much larger clone is just one base distant, this may be a read error. The chain couples TRBV15 to TRBJ2-3; D ambiguous. The length of the CDR3 is 12 residues. CDR1 is LNHNV, CDR2 YYDKDF, per germline (reference sequence). V lost 3 bases, J lost 7 bases, and 8 bases lay in between. CDR3 sequence (DNA): TGTGCCACCAGCAGGGTCAGATATACGCAGTATTTT. It is translated as CATSRVRYTQYF. The full variable domain, in which reference TRBV15 and TRBJ2-3 provide the parts outside the CDR3, is DAMVIQNPRYQVTQFGKPVTLSCSQTLNHNVMYWYQQKSSQAPKLLFHYYDKDFNNEADTPDNFQSRRPNTSFCFLDIRSPGLGDTAMYLCATSRVRYTQYFGPGTRLTVL.

A few counts support this clonotype. One junction end does not reproduce the germline sequence, and a read error may be involved. The rearrangement joins TRBV5-1 to TRBJ1-5; TRBD1 agrees at 10 bases. CDR1 SGHRS and CDR2 YFSETQ come from the germline V gene. The CDR3 covers 15 residues. This chain's CDR3 is CASSLEGQGSQPQNF. For the CDR3, the DNA is TGCGCCAGCAGCTTGGAGGGACAGGGGAGCCAGCCCCAGAATTTT. Together with reference TRBV5-1 and TRBJ1-5, the CDR3 gives the full variable domain: KAGVTQTPRYLIKTRGQQVTLSCSPISGHRSVSWYQQTPGQGLQFLFEYFSETQRNKGNFPGRFSGRQFSNSRSEMNVSTLELGDSALYLCASSLEGQGSQPQNFGDGTRLSIL.

This clonotype was recorded many times. The rearrangement links TRBV2 to TRBJ1-1, with 8 positions matching TRBD1. J lost 3 bases, V lost 6 bases, and 6 bases had no gene match. The CDR3 sequence is 14 residues long. Germline V gene data show CDR1 as SNHLY and CDR2 as FYNNEI. CDR3 region: CASSPTGVYTEAFF. The CDR3 region has the DNA TGTGCCAGCAGCCCGACAGGGGTGTACACTGAAGCTTTCTTT. The whole variable domain, remainder taken from reference TRBV2 and TRBJ1-1, is EPEVTQTPSHQVTQMGQEVILRCVPISNHLYFYWYRQILGQKVEFLVSFYNNEISEKSEIFDDQFSVERPDGSNFTLKIRSTKLEDSAMYFCASSPTGVYTEAFFGQGTRLTVV.

This clonotype was counted ten times or more. The chain recombines TRBV5-1 with TRBJ2-5, with TRBD2 identical over 12 bases. The trim removed 2 bases at V and 1 base at J, leaving 6 bases unmatched. This CDR3 has 17 amino acids. Per germline, CDR1 SGHRS and CDR2 YFSETQ. CDR3 in amino acids: CASSFSWTSGIQETQYF. CDR3 in DNA: TGCGCCAGCAGCTTTTCTTGGACTAGCGGGATCCAAGAGACCCAGTACTTC.

In its sample, this clonotype is medium-sized. This chain joins TRBV9 and TRBJ1-3; possible D gene TRBD1, 6 bases. V was clipped by 1 base and J by 0 bases, with 11 bases between them. Germline V lookup: CDR1 SGDLS, CDR2 YYNGEE. The CDR3 contains 16 residues. The CDR3 DNA sequence: TGTGCCAGCAGCGTATCCGGGACAAACTCTGGAAACACCATATATTTT. Encoded protein: CASSVSGTNSGNTIYF.

This clonotype was observed at least ten times. This chain joins TRBV29-1 and TRBJ1-1; the D gene is possibly TRBD1 (5 bases). CDR1 is SQVTM, CDR2 ANQGSEA, per germline. Deletions cut 3 bases from V and 1 base from J, with 6 bases between. This CDR3 is 12 amino acids long. This CDR3 is CSVDQGNTEAFF. The CDR3 DNA reads as TGCAGCGTTGACCAGGGGAACACTGAAGCTTTCTTT.

This clonotype was seen a few times. This may be a read error: a much more frequent sequence differs by one nucleotide. The chain joins TRBV4-1 to TRBJ2-7, with TRBD1 as a possible D gene (6 bases). V dropped 0 bases and J dropped 1 base, with 10 bases sitting between them. The germline CDR1 and CDR2 sequences are MGHRA and YSYEKL. The CDR3 sequence is 15 residues long. The CDR3 here is CASSQEGGKSYEQYF. DNA for the CDR3: TGCGCCAGCAGCCAAGAAGGGGGAAAGTCCTACGAGCAGTACTTC.

The V call is TRBV6-6, the J call TRBJ1-6; 8 positions match TRBD1. In germline, CDR1 is MNHNY, CDR2 SVGAGI (reference sequence). V trimming: 0 bases; J trimming: 10 bases; junction bases outside the gene matches: 11. CDR3 size: 17 residues. The CDR3 DNA reads as TGTGCCAGCAGTTACTCCAGGGCCGGACAGGGTGGGTCACCCCTCCACTTT. This codes for CASSYSRAGQGGSPLHF.